The rows below give T cell receptor beta chains drawn from one sample of a study of radiotherapy plus CTLA-4 blockade in lung cancer. Assay: immunoSEQ multiplex PCR; the TCRdb copy retains only in-frame clones and omits some. This sample yields some 78,000 clones, of which around nine tenths are seen a single time; around 0.87% belongs to the top ten. This material consisted of peripheral blood, taken from a patient treated with radiotherapy plus ipilimumab. These receptors all stem from a human donor with non-small cell lung cancer who had stable disease on radiotherapy plus ipilimumab. The CDR3 runs from the conserved cysteine through the conserved F or W. A D gene is named only where the DNA matches it firmly.

v_call: TRBV7-8; d_call: NA; j_call: TRBJ1-3; cdr3_aa: CASSETAKLSGNTIYF; cdr3_nt: TGTGCCAGCAGCGAAACAGCTAAACTCTCTGGAAACACCATATATTTT
v_call: TRBV19; d_call: TRBD2; j_call: TRBJ2-7; cdr3_aa: CASSVASGALTYEQYF; cdr3_nt: TGTGCCAGTAGTGTCGCTAGCGGGGCCCTAACCTACGAGCAGTACTTC
v_call: TRBV30; d_call: TRBD2; j_call: TRBJ2-1; cdr3_aa: CAFGLAPEQFF; cdr3_nt: TGTGCCTTCGGACTAGCCCCCGAGCAGTTCTTC
v_call: TRBV19; d_call: NA; j_call: TRBJ1-3; cdr3_aa: CASSSGNTIYF; cdr3_nt: TGTGCCAGTAGCTCTGGAAACACCATATATTTT
v_call: TRBV6-5; d_call: TRBD2; j_call: TRBJ2-5; cdr3_aa: CASSLAGGLSEEQYF; cdr3_nt: TGTGCCAGCAGTCTAGCGGGGGGGCTATCAGAGGAGCAGTACTTC
v_call: TRBV7-9; d_call: TRBD1; j_call: TRBJ2-7; cdr3_aa: CASSLDRGEDEQYF; cdr3_nt: TGTGCCAGCAGCCTTGACAGGGGAGAAGACGAGCAGTACTTC
v_call: TRBV2; d_call: TRBD1; j_call: TRBJ2-7; cdr3_aa: CASNPAGTGSNEQYF; cdr3_nt: TGTGCCAGCAACCCAGCCGGGACAGGGAGTAACGAGCAGTACTTC
v_call: TRBV28; d_call: NA; j_call: TRBJ2-2; cdr3_aa: CASSRYPSGVNTGELFF; cdr3_nt: TGTGCCAGCAGTCGATATCCCTCAGGGGTGAACACCGGGGAGCTGTTTTTT
v_call: TRBV7-9; d_call: NA; j_call: TRBJ2-1; cdr3_aa: CASSFQTSFSYNEQFF; cdr3_nt: TGTGCCAGCAGCTTCCAGACTAGTTTCTCCTACAATGAGCAGTTCTTC
v_call: TRBV20-1; d_call: NA; j_call: TRBJ1-2; cdr3_aa: CSAGGLYGYTF; cdr3_nt: TGCAGTGCTGGGGGGCTGTATGGCTACACCTTC
v_call: TRBV27; d_call: NA; j_call: TRBJ1-1; cdr3_aa: CASSTRGSGEVAFF; cdr3_nt: TGTGCCAGCAGTACAAGAGGGTCGGGCGAAGTAGCTTTCTTT
v_call: TRBV6-5; d_call: NA; j_call: TRBJ1-3; cdr3_aa: CASSEVGGGNTIYF; cdr3_nt: TGTGCCAGCAGTGAAGTTGGGGGCGGAAACACCATATATTTT
v_call: TRBV11-2; d_call: NA; j_call: TRBJ1-2; cdr3_aa: CASSLASSAIWAYGYTF; cdr3_nt: TGTGCCAGCAGCTTAGCAAGTTCGGCAATTTGGGCCTATGGCTACACCTTC
v_call: TRBV2; d_call: NA; j_call: TRBJ2-5; cdr3_aa: CASRAAKTQYF; cdr3_nt: TGTGCCAGCAGAGCCGCAAAGACCCAGTACTTC
v_call: TRBV27; d_call: NA; j_call: TRBJ1-6; cdr3_aa: CASSLWDGDSPLHF; cdr3_nt: TGTGCCAGCAGTTTATGGGACGGAGATTCACCCCTCCACTTT
v_call: TRBV30; d_call: TRBD1; j_call: TRBJ2-7; cdr3_aa: CAWSVRRGQSGEQYF; cdr3_nt: TGTGCCTGGAGTGTACGCAGGGGGCAGTCGGGGGAGCAGTACTTC
v_call: TRBV6-1; d_call: NA; j_call: TRBJ2-7; cdr3_aa: CASSWENYEQYF; cdr3_nt: TGTGCCAGCAGTTGGGAGAACTACGAGCAGTACTTC
v_call: TRBV2; d_call: TRBD1; j_call: TRBJ1-2; cdr3_aa: CASSGQGFTYGYTF; cdr3_nt: TGTGCCAGCAGTGGACAGGGGTTCACCTATGGCTACACCTTC